Below are 23 T cell receptor beta chains sequenced from a single sample in a study of early T cells in non-severe SARS-CoV-2 infection. TCRdb ran MiXCR on the 5' RACE reads and lists one entry per CDR3 protein. The sample carries fewer than 60,000 distinct CDR3 sequences, around 10% recorded once. Sequencing was carried out using whole blood. These receptors were taken from an adult who was a healthcare worker with PCR-confirmed SARS-CoV-2 infection or an uninfected control (not recorded which).

This clonotype was picked up many times. The chain couples TRBV11-2 to TRBJ2-1, with 9 nucleotides matching TRBD2. CDR1 is SGHAT and CDR2 is FQNNGV in the germline V gene. Trimming took 1 base from V and 2 from J; bases not matched to a gene: 3. There are 16 residues in the CDR3. CDR3 region: CASSLVAGAPYNEQFF. The CDR3 DNA sequence: TGTGCCAGCAGCTTAGTAGCGGGAGCACCCTACAATGAGCAGTTCTTC.

V usage is TRBV20-1 and J usage is TRBJ2-1; the D gene is possibly TRBD2 (6 bases). Germline CDR1 is DFQATT and CDR2 is SNEGSKA (reference sequence). There are 16 residues in the CDR3. With 0 bases removed from V and 6 bases from J, the gap between germline ends came to 18 bases. CDR3 DNA: TGCAGTGCTAGAGATCCAATACTAGCAGTTACCAATGAGCAGTTCTTC. Amino acid sequence: CSARDPILAVTNEQFF.

This clonotype is medium-sized (0.01 to 0.1%) within its sample. The gene calls are TRBV6-2 or TRBV6-3 and TRBJ2-4; no clear D gene. With 6 bases removed from V and 5 bases from J, the gap between germline ends came to 5 bases. The length of the CDR3 is 11 residues. CDR1 and CDR2 (germline): MNHEY, SVGEGT. CDR3 region: CASSTQNIQYF. The CDR3 coding sequence is TGTGCCAGCAGCACCCAAAACATTCAGTACTTC.

This clonotype was counted ten times or more. This chain uses TRBV11-2 with TRBJ2-4; D is possibly TRBD1 (5 bases). Per the germline V gene, CDR1 is SGHAT and CDR2 is FQNNGV. Trimming shortened V by 5 bases and J by 0 bases, and 11 bases separated the two germline ends. CDR3 length: 15 amino acids. DNA for the CDR3: TGTGCCAGCAGCCTAACAGGTTTAGCCAAAAACATTCAGTACTTC. It is translated as CASSLTGLAKNIQYF.

This clonotype has just a few counts. The J gene is TRBJ2-1, the V gene TRBV27; no clear D. Germline loops: CDR1 MNHEY, CDR2 SMNVEV (reference sequence). Trimming removed 0 bases from V and 5 bases from J, with 8 bases in between. CDR3 length: 14 residues. CDR3: CASSLSRQDNEQFF. CDR3 coding DNA: TGTGCCAGCAGTTTATCCCGTCAGGACAATGAGCAGTTCTTC.

This clonotype was counted many times. The rearrangement uses TRBV19 and TRBJ1-5; 8 bases agree with TRBD1. The germline gives CDR1 LNHDA, CDR2 SQIVND (reference sequence). V shed 8 bases, J shed 0 bases, and the junction held 6 bases outside the gene matches. This CDR3 region has 15 residues. The CDR3 sequence: CASRTGTYSNQPQHF. The CDR3, as DNA: TGTGCCAGTCGGACAGGGACATATAGCAATCAGCCCCAGCATTTT.

The table lists this clonotype with many counts. The J gene is TRBJ2-7, the V gene TRBV27, with 10 bases aligning to TRBD1. The CDR3 sequence is 15 residues long. Germline values: CDR1 MNHEY, CDR2 SMNVEV (reference sequence). With 2 bases clipped from V and 6 bases from J, the junction kept 7 bases outside the gene matches. The CDR3 protein is CASSLNRDRGAEQYF. The CDR3 DNA is TGTGCCAGCAGTTTAAACCGGGACAGGGGCGCCGAGCAGTACTTC.

Ten or more counts support this clonotype. The rearrangement links TRBV12-3 or TRBV12-4 to TRBJ2-2; TRBD1 agrees at 7 bases. The V segment lost 6 bases and the J segment 3 bases; nucleotides outside the gene matches: 4. The CDR3 covers 14 residues. The CDR3 region is CASSRQGDTGELFF. The CDR3 DNA reads as TGTGCCAGCAGCCGACAGGGCGACACCGGGGAGCTGTTTTTT.

This clonotype was seen a few times. The chain is built from TRBV20-1 and TRBJ2-6; D not resolved. Trimming took off 3 bases at V and 0 bases at J, with 3 bases between the two ends. This CDR3 is 13 amino acids long. Germline V lookup: CDR1 DFQATT, CDR2 SNEGSKA (reference sequence). The CDR3 is CSARTSGANVLTF. As DNA, the CDR3 is TGCAGTGCTAGGACCTCTGGGGCCAACGTCCTGACTTTC.

This clonotype has ten or more counts. The V call is TRBV5-1, the J call TRBJ2-7; D unclear. This CDR3 spans 13 amino acids. Trimming cost V 0 bases and J 7 bases, with 11 bases left between them. From germline, CDR1 is SGHRS and CDR2 YFSETQ. The chain's CDR3 is CASSLADAREQYF. In nucleotides, the CDR3 is TGCGCCAGCAGCTTGGCCGATGCAAGGGAGCAGTACTTC.

This clonotype was counted ten times or more. The J gene is TRBJ1-2, the V gene TRBV30; D not certain. Germline V gene lookup returns CDR1 GTSNPN and CDR2 SVGIG (reference sequence). This CDR3 is built from 12 residues. V gave up 3 bases and J gave up 5 bases, with 10 bases separating them. For the CDR3, the DNA is TGTGCCTGGAGCGGCGTGGGATATGGCTACACCTTC. Translating it yields CAWSGVGYGYTF.

This clonotype was seen at least ten times. This chain connects TRBV29-1 to TRBJ1-1; 9 nucleotides line up with TRBD1. V shed 4 bases, J shed 0 bases, and the junction held 3 bases outside the gene matches. Germline V lookup: CDR1 SQVTM, CDR2 ANQGSEA. CDR3 size: 14 residues. CDR3 loop: CSVARTGVNTEAFF. The CDR3 nucleotides read TGCAGCGTTGCCAGGACAGGGGTGAACACTGAAGCTTTCTTT.

As regards this clonotype: A much bigger clone sits one base away, suggesting this may be a read error. This chain connects TRBV6-5 to TRBJ2-1; D gene ambiguous. CDR1 and CDR2 (germline): MNHEY, SVGAGI. This CDR3 is 14 amino acids long. CDR3 amino acids: CASSYTVSYNEQSF. For the CDR3, the DNA is TGTGCCAGCAGTTACACGGTCTCCTACAATGAGCAGTCCTTC.

This clonotype was detected only a few times. The CDR3 DNA reads TGTGCCAGCGTTGCCCTCCGGCCTGACCCATATACGCAGTATTTT. Amino acids: CASVALRPDPYTQYF. The J gene is TRBJ2-3, the V gene TRBV7-9; D remains ambiguous. In germline, CDR1 is SEHNR, CDR2 FQNEAQ (reference sequence). Trimming took 8 bases from V and 7 from J, leaving 22 bases between them. This CDR3 has 15 residues.

At least ten counts were recorded for this clonotype. V and J are TRBV7-2 and TRBJ2-3; 7 bases are a match to TRBD1. In germline, CDR1 is SGHTA, CDR2 FQGNSA. This CDR3 region has 13 residues. Trimming cost V 3 bases and J 4 bases; bases outside gene matches: 1. The CDR3 nucleotides are TGTGCCAGCAGCTTCCAGGGGGCAGATACGCAGTATTTT. As protein: CASSFQGADTQYF.

This clonotype was observed a few times. CDR3 DNA sequence: TGTGCCAGCAGCCCGGGGCTGCTCTCTGGAAACACCATATATTTT. Its translation: CASSPGLLSGNTIYF. V usage is TRBV11-2 and J usage is TRBJ1-3, with D maybe TRBD1 (5 bases). Trimming stripped 5 bases from V and 0 bases from J, with 11 bases between. This CDR3 has 15 residues. Germline V gives CDR1 SGHAT, CDR2 FQNNGV. Full variable domain (rest looked up from reference TRBV11-2 and TRBJ1-3): EAGVAQSPRYKIIEKRQSVAFWCNPISGHATLYWYQQILGQGPKLLIQFQNNGVVDDSQLPKDRFSAERLKGVDSTLKIQPAKLEDSAVYLCASSPGLLSGNTIYFGEGSWLTVV.

This clonotype has only a few counts. The chain employs TRBV5-1 and TRBJ2-3; D is ambiguous. CDR1 is SGHRS, CDR2 YFSETQ, per germline. The CDR3 runs to 16 residues. Trimming removed 0 bases at V and 2 bases at J, with 13 bases between. Here the CDR3 DNA reads TGCGCCAGCAGCTTGGAGGGCGCGCAGAACACAGATACGCAGTATTTT. The encoded protein is CASSLEGAQNTDTQYF.

In its sample, this clonotype was seen many times. The chain is built from TRBV29-1 and TRBJ1-1, with 7 nucleotides matching TRBD1. The germline V gene has CDR1 SQVTM and CDR2 ANQGSEA. The trim removed 7 bases at V and 4 bases at J, leaving 3 bases unmatched. This CDR3 region has 11 residues. The DNA for the CDR3 is TGCAGCGGAGACAGGGCCACTGAAGCTTTCTTT. Translation: CSGDRATEAFF.

This clonotype was seen a few times. The V call is TRBV20-1, the J call TRBJ2-1; 9 bases match TRBD2. Germline CDR1 and CDR2: DFQATT and SNEGSKA (reference sequence). This CDR3 is built from 14 residues. V trimming: 1 base; J trimming: 3 bases; junction bases outside the gene matches: 1. The CDR3 bases are TGCAGTGCTAGAGTTAGCGGGGGCTACAATGAGCAGTTCTTC. This sequence encodes CSARVSGGYNEQFF.

This clonotype was found a few times. V is TRBV5-1 and J is TRBJ1-2; D is ambiguous. V lost 5 bases to trimming and J lost 2 bases, with 7 bases between them. Germline V gene data show CDR1 as SGHRS and CDR2 as YFSETQ. This CDR3 comprises 12 residues. CDR3 DNA: TGCGCCAGCAGTCCCAGCAACTATGGCTACACCTTC. Its protein product is CASSPSNYGYTF.

In this sample, this clonotype turned up many times. In DNA form, the CDR3 reads TGTGCCATCGGAACGGGGACAGATACGCAGTATTTT. Protein product: CAIGTGTDTQYF. The rearrangement uses TRBV7-9 and TRBJ2-3, with D maybe TRBD2 (5 bases). The CDR3 is 12 amino acids. V was pared by 10 bases and J by 3 bases, with 11 bases between. The germline CDR1 and CDR2 sequences are SEHNR and FQNEAQ (reference sequence).

V and J are TRBV7-3 and TRBJ2-1, with 7 bases matching TRBD1. V shed 1 base, J shed 10 bases, and the junction held 7 bases outside the gene matches. This CDR3 region has 14 residues. Germline CDR1 and CDR2: SGHTA and FQGTGA. The CDR3 sequence: CASSLNRGTREQFF. CDR3 DNA: TGTGCCAGCAGCTTAAACAGGGGTACGAGGGAGCAGTTCTTC.

The sample holds many counts of this clonotype. The chain employs TRBV2 and TRBJ2-3; D uncertain. Trimming left V 6 bases short and J 4 bases short, with 8 bases between. Germline V lookup: CDR1 SNHLY, CDR2 FYNNEI. The CDR3 extends over 12 amino acids. CDR3 DNA sequence: TGTGCCAGCAGCCCGGGCGCAGATACGCAGTATTTT. It translates to CASSPGADTQYF.